A single sample gave rise to the 17 T cell receptor beta chains below, sequenced in a study of blood T cell repertoires in COVID-19. TCRdb's copy holds only in-frame clones and misses some; the assay was immunoSEQ multiplex PCR. Seen here are a few hundred thousand clones, around 87% observed once, and the top ten hold 1.1%. The sample taken for sequencing was PBMCs or T cells enriched from blood (not recorded which). These receptor sequences come from a young man who had recovered from COVID-19.

The rearrangement uses TRBV6-1 and TRBJ1-2, with D maybe TRBD1 (5 bases). The CDR3 covers 14 residues. V was trimmed by 0 bases and J by 2 bases, leaving 7 bases between them. CDR1 is MNHNS and CDR2 is SASEGT in the germline V gene. CDR3 residues: CASSEAPGNYGYTF. Here the CDR3 DNA reads TGTGCCAGCAGTGAAGCACCAGGGAACTATGGCTACACCTTC.

This clone was observed a handful of times. The chain uses TRBV28 and TRBJ1-1; unclear D gene. Germline V CDR1 and CDR2: MDHEN, SYDVKM. V dropped 7 bases and J dropped 5 bases, with 11 bases sitting between them. This CDR3 is built from 12 residues. The CDR3 coding sequence is TGTGCCAGCAATTCGGGTCGGACTGAAGCTTTCTTT. Translation: CASNSGRTEAFF.

The chain links TRBV5-1 to TRBJ2-2; 10 bases are a match to TRBD2. V shed 3 bases, J shed 1 base, and the junction held 6 bases outside the gene matches. Per germline, CDR1 SGHRS and CDR2 YFSETQ. This CDR3 region has 17 residues. The CDR3 DNA reads TGCGCCAGCAGCTCTACCGGGACTAGCGTGAACACCGGGGAGCTGTTTTTT. Translated: CASSSTGTSVNTGELFF.

The chain uses TRBV7-9 and TRBJ2-4; the match to TRBD1 covers 8 bases. The V and J ends lost 3 bases and 0 bases, in that order; junction bases with no gene match: 4. The CDR3 extends over 16 amino acids. The germline V gene encodes CDR1 SEHNR and CDR2 FQNEAQ (reference sequence). The CDR3 region has the DNA TGTGCCAGCAGCTTTCAGCAGGGGGCAGCCAAAAACATTCAGTACTTC. The encoded protein is CASSFQQGAAKNIQYF.

The V and J genes are TRBV7-6 and TRBJ1-5; 7 bases are shared with TRBD1. Germline CDR1 reads SGHVS; CDR2 reads FNYEAQ. The CDR3 totals 15 residues. J lost 7 bases, V lost 4 bases, and 10 bases had no gene match. The CDR3, as DNA: TGTGCCAGCAGCTCTCGGACAGGTCTTACCCAGCCCCAGCATTTT. Translated, it gives CASSSRTGLTQPQHF. The full variable domain, with the rest looked up from reference TRBV7-6 and TRBJ1-5, is GAGVSQSPRYKVTKRGQDVALRCDPISGHVSLYWYRQALGQGPEFLTYFNYEAQQDKSGLPNDRFSAERPEGSISTLTIQRTEQRDSAMYRCASSSRTGLTQPQHFGDGTRLSIL.

This rearrangement joins TRBV18 to TRBJ2-1; possibly TRBD1 for D (6 bases). The V and J ends lost 9 bases and 10 bases respectively, with 13 bases between them. In germline, CDR1 is KGHSH, CDR2 LQKENI. This CDR3 is built from 11 residues. The CDR3: CASRTGLEQFF. CDR3 in DNA: TGTGCCAGTCGAACAGGGTTAGAGCAGTTCTTC.

This chain uses TRBV19 with TRBJ2-2, with 9 bases identical to TRBD2. The CDR3 totals 19 residues. Germline assignment: CDR1 LNHDA and CDR2 SQIVND (reference sequence). J was trimmed by 1 base and V by 1 base; bases with no gene match: 10. The CDR3: CASSIARRILAGNTGELFF. The CDR3 nucleotides are TGTGCCAGTAGTATAGCCCGGCGGATACTAGCGGGGAACACCGGGGAGCTGTTTTTT.

The chain uses TRBV3-1 (or the pseudogene TRBV3-2) and TRBJ1-4; D is perhaps TRBD1 (5 bases). This CDR3 has 16 amino acids. CDR1 and CDR2 from the germline V gene are LGHDT and YNNKEL (reference sequence). V was trimmed by 0 bases and J by 3 bases, leaving 11 bases between them. The CDR3 sequence: CASSQDRAGANEKLFF. The DNA for the CDR3 is TGTGCCAGCAGCCAAGATAGGGCGGGGGCTAATGAAAAACTGTTTTTT.

The rearrangement uses TRBV7-8 and TRBJ2-3, with TRBD1 identical over 9 bases. Germline CDR1 SGHVS, CDR2 FQNEAQ. This CDR3 comprises 16 residues. V was pared by 5 bases and J by 2 bases, with 8 bases of the junction left unmatched. The DNA of the CDR3 is TGTGCCAGCAGCCCTAGACAGGGGGGAAACACAGATACGCAGTATTTT. This codes for CASSPRQGGNTDTQYF.

The chain employs TRBV11-2 and TRBJ2-7; 9 positions agree with TRBD1. The CDR3 is made up of 12 amino acids. Germline loops: CDR1 SGHAT, CDR2 FQNNGV. V was pared by 3 bases and J by 12 bases, with 6 bases of the junction left unmatched. As DNA, the CDR3 is TGTGCCAGCAGCTTGGGACAGGGTTCACGGTACTTC. This encodes CASSLGQGSRYF.

The chain carries TRBV12-3 or TRBV12-4 and TRBJ2-1; a weak D match, TRBD2 (5 bases). The V end was cut by 5 bases, the J end by 4 bases, with 6 bases between. The CDR3 covers 12 residues. In nucleotides, the CDR3 is TGTGCCAGCAGTCGGGAATACAATGAGCAGTTCTTC. Amino acids: CASSREYNEQFF.

V usage is TRBV12-3 or TRBV12-4 and J usage is TRBJ2-3; tentative D call: TRBD2 (6 bases). The germline V and J ends were trimmed by 3 bases and 9 bases, with 13 bases remaining between them. The CDR3 runs 13 residues. The CDR3 sequence is CASSFSEGSTQYF. CDR3 in DNA: TGTGCCAGCAGTTTTTCGGAGGGTAGCACGCAGTATTTT.

V usage is TRBV27 and J usage is TRBJ2-1, with D unresolved. CDR3 size: 16 residues. Germline CDR1 MNHEY, CDR2 SMNVEV (reference sequence). Trimming removed 3 bases at V and 3 bases at J, with 15 bases between. The CDR3 region is CASSFDKRSYYNEQFF. In nucleotides, the CDR3 is TGTGCCAGCAGTTTCGATAAGCGCTCCTACTACAATGAGCAGTTCTTC.

The rearrangement links TRBV27 to TRBJ2-7; tentatively, D is TRBD1 (6 bases). Trimming took off 4 bases at V and 2 bases at J, with 15 bases between the two ends. Germline CDR1 is MNHEY and CDR2 is SMNVEV (reference sequence). The CDR3 has 15 amino acids. As DNA, the CDR3 is TGTGCCAGCAGTTCACAGGGCGTACCTACCTACGAGCAGTACTTC. It yields the protein CASSSQGVPTYEQYF.

The V and J genes are TRBV6-5 and TRBJ1-4; 9 bases match TRBD1. Germline CDR1 and CDR2: MNHEY and SVGAGI. The CDR3 is made up of 16 amino acids. Unmatched junction bases numbered 9, after V lost 2 bases and J lost 8 bases. DNA of the CDR3: TGTGCCAGCAGTTACACGATAGGGACAGGGCGCGAAAAACTGTTTTTT. Its translation: CASSYTIGTGREKLFF.

The rearrangement uses TRBV7-9 and TRBJ1-2, with a weak D call TRBD1 (6 bases). CDR3 size: 12 residues. The germline CDR1 and CDR2 sequences are SEHNR and FQNEAQ (reference sequence). The V end lost 5 bases, the J end lost 10 bases, and 14 bases lay between the germline ends. Here the CDR3 DNA reads TGTGCCAGCAGCCCCACAGGGAGTGACTACACCTTC. As protein: CASSPTGSDYTF.

J is TRBJ2-5 and V is TRBV5-1, with TRBD2 matching 14 bases. CDR3 length: 16 amino acids. Per germline, CDR1 SGHRS and CDR2 YFSETQ. V trimming: 3 bases; J trimming: 3 bases; junction bases outside the gene matches: 4. CDR3 in DNA: TGCGCCAGCAGCTGGATGACTAGCGGGAGGGAAGAGACCCAGTACTTC. Translated, it gives CASSWMTSGREETQYF. The variable domain in full, completed from reference TRBV5-1 and TRBJ2-5, reads KAGVTQTPRYLIKTRGQQVTLSCSPISGHRSVSWYQQTPGQGLQFLFEYFSETQRNKGNFPGRFSGRQFSNSRSEMNVSTLELGDSALYLCASSWMTSGREETQYFGPGTRLLVL.